This passage covers 18 T cell receptor beta chains from one sample sequenced in a study of cytomegalovirus exposure and HLA in healthy donors. PCR was performed using 60 Vbeta and 13 Jbeta primers. The assay was immunoSEQ multiplex PCR, and TCRdb's table has in-frame clones only and misses some. The sample records over 80,000 clones, 73% being singletons. The sample was PBMCs. The receptors were gathered from a man in his forties in good health and CMV-seronegative.

This clone has a handful of counts. V and J are TRBV21-1 and TRBJ2-7; the DNA was not used to check the table's D call, TRBD2. TRBV21-1 is assigned pseudogene status. The CDR3 is made up of 14 amino acids. This CDR3 is CASSKDLGYYEQYF. The CDR3 DNA follows: TGTGCCAGCAGCAAAGACCTAGGATACTACGAGCAGTACTTC.

V and J are TRBV5-1 and TRBJ2-5, with a weak D call TRBD1 (6 bases). Per germline, CDR1 SGHRS and CDR2 YFSETQ. Trimming stripped 4 bases from V and 5 bases from J, with 12 bases between. The CDR3 has 13 amino acids. The CDR3 is CASSLTGLETQYF. The CDR3 DNA is TGCGCCAGCAGCCTCACAGGGTTGGAGACCCAGTACTTC.

Here the CDR3 reads CASSRGTAEAFF. In DNA, the CDR3 is TGTGCCAGTAGTCGGGGGACGGCTGAAGCTTTCTTT. The J gene is TRBJ1-1, the V gene TRBV19, with D possibly being TRBD1 (5 bases). Germline CDR1 is LNHDA and CDR2 is SQIVND (reference sequence). V gave up 5 bases and J gave up 6 bases, with 10 bases separating them. The CDR3 is 12 residues long.

The chain is built from TRBV6-1 and TRBJ2-2, with TRBD1 matching over 7 bases. From germline, CDR1 is MNHNS and CDR2 SASEGT. The CDR3 spans 15 residues. The V and J ends lost 6 bases and 1 base, in that order; junction bases with no gene match: 5. The CDR3 spells CASSVRQGNTGELFF. The CDR3 nucleotides are TGTGCCAGCAGCGTCCGACAGGGGAACACCGGGGAGCTGTTTTTT.

CDR3 nucleotides: TGTGCCTGGAGTATGACAGGCGTCTACAATGAGCAGTTCTTC. Its translation: CAWSMTGVYNEQFF. V and J are TRBV30 and TRBJ2-1; perhaps TRBD1 as D (6 bases). This CDR3 has 14 amino acids. Germline loops: CDR1 GTSNPN, CDR2 SVGIG (reference sequence). The V gene lost 2 bases and the J gene lost 3 bases, with 11 bases spanning the gap.

The chain uses TRBV5-1 and TRBJ1-2, with D maybe TRBD1 (6 bases). The CDR3 has 16 amino acids. Trimming left V 0 bases short and J 8 bases short, with 20 bases between. Germline V gene data show CDR1 as SGHRS and CDR2 as YFSETQ. The CDR3 here is CASSLEPDSTIGGYTF. CDR3 coding DNA: TGCGCCAGCAGCTTGGAGCCGGACAGTACAATCGGAGGCTACACCTTC.

This clone was seen only a few times. The chain is built from TRBV6-6 and TRBJ1-2; a possible D gene is TRBD1 (6 bases). Germline V gene lookup returns CDR1 MNHNY and CDR2 SVGAGI (reference sequence). The CDR3 totals 14 residues. The V end was cut by 11 bases, the J end by 7 bases, with 23 bases between. CDR3 DNA sequence: TGTGCCGGGGGCAGTCCCCCACACGTGGGTGGCTACACCTTC. Amino acids: CAGGSPPHVGGYTF.

DNA of the CDR3: TGTGCCATCAGTGGGGGACAGACTAGGGGCACTGAAGCTTTCTTT. Translating gives CAISGGQTRGTEAFF. The chain carries TRBV10-3 and TRBJ1-1, with 7 bases identical to TRBD1. J was trimmed by 4 bases and V by 4 bases; bases with no gene match: 9. Germline V gene sequence: CDR1 ENHRY, CDR2 SYGVKD. The CDR3 consists of 15 residues.

This clone has more than one count but fewer than ten. A junction boundary mismatches the germline segment, possibly from a read error. The chain couples TRBV4-3 to TRBJ1-1, with 9 positions matching TRBD1. The CDR3 covers 15 residues. CDR1 and CDR2 from the germline V gene are LGHNA and YSLEER. This CDR3 reads CASSQGDREGPRYVF. The DNA for the CDR3 is TGCGCCAGCAGCCAAGGGGACAGGGAGGGACCCCGGTATGTCTTT.

The chain joins TRBV29-1 to TRBJ1-2; no firm D call. Trimming removed 7 bases from V and 7 bases from J, with 31 bases in between. Germline CDR1 SQVTM, CDR2 ANQGSEA. The CDR3 has 17 residues. CDR3 nucleotide sequence: TGCAGCGCCAGGTGGATCGATTTGCGGGTTCTGGCTAGTGGCTACACCTTC. Amino acid sequence: CSARWIDLRVLASGYTF.

V usage is TRBV15 and J usage is TRBJ1-1, with D hard to call. Germline lookup yields CDR1 LNHNV and CDR2 YYDKDF (reference sequence). The CDR3 has 15 amino acids. With 2 bases removed from V and 0 bases from J, the gap between germline ends came to 10 bases. Here the CDR3 reads CATSRHEPLNTEAFF. In nucleotides, the CDR3 is TGTGCCACCAGCAGACACGAGCCTCTGAACACTGAAGCTTTCTTT.

This sequence joins TRBV21-1 and TRBJ1-5. TRBV21-1 is classified as a pseudogene. This CDR3 region has 13 residues. The CDR3 here is CASSFLSNQPQHF. In DNA, the CDR3 is TGTGCCAGCTCTTTTTTGAGCAATCAGCCCCAGCATTTT.

V usage is TRBV19 and J usage is TRBJ2-3, with D possibly matching TRBD2 (5 bases). CDR3 length: 15 amino acids. In germline, CDR1 is LNHDA, CDR2 SQIVND (reference sequence). The germline V and J ends were trimmed by 2 bases and 1 base, with 10 bases remaining between them. The CDR3 DNA reads TGTGCCAGTAGTATACGGCGGGTTGGCACAGATACGCAGTATTTT. It is translated as CASSIRRVGTDTQYF.

This clone has only a few counts. V and J are TRBV2 and TRBJ2-2; D is undetermined. The CDR3 is made up of 15 amino acids. V was trimmed by 7 bases and J by 4 bases, leaving 16 bases between them. CDR1 and CDR2 (germline): SNHLY, FYNNEI. The CDR3 coding sequence is TGTGCCAGCAAGGTGAGCCCCCCGGGCACCGGGGAGCTGTTTTTT. Protein: CASKVSPPGTGELFF.

The CDR3 sequence: CARCTGGLDEQYF. For the CDR3, the DNA is TGTGCCAGGTGCACCGGGGGGCTGGACGAGCAGTACTTC. This chain links TRBV6-9 with TRBJ2-7; D perhaps matches TRBD2 (7 bases). CDR1 is MNHGY and CDR2 is SVAAGI in the germline V gene. V lost 9 bases to trimming and J lost 5 bases, with 17 bases between them. The length of the CDR3 is 13 residues.

The rearrangement links TRBV7-8 to TRBJ2-1; D perhaps matches TRBD2 (5 bases). The V and J ends lost 1 base and 4 bases respectively, with 23 bases between them. Germline CDR1 SGHVS, CDR2 FQNEAQ. CDR3 length equals 19 residues. CDR3 residues: CASSLGGLGDIIAYNEQFF. The CDR3 bases are TGTGCCAGCAGCTTAGGCGGTTTGGGAGACATTATCGCGTACAATGAGCAGTTCTTC.

This chain links TRBV19 with TRBJ1-1, with D perhaps matching TRBD1 (5 bases). The length of the CDR3 is 17 residues. Trimming took off 3 bases at V and 0 bases at J, with 17 bases between the two ends. The germline CDR1 and CDR2 sequences are LNHDA and SQIVND (reference sequence). The CDR3 region has the DNA TGTGCCAGTAGTATCACGGGACTCCTGAACATGAACACTGAAGCTTTCTTT. This translates into CASSITGLLNMNTEAFF.

The chain recombines TRBV5-1 with TRBJ2-7; 8 nucleotides match TRBD1. Germline V gene data show CDR1 as SGHRS and CDR2 as YFSETQ. This CDR3 has 14 amino acids. Germline trimming cut 2 bases from V and 3 bases from J; bases unmatched to any gene: 4. CDR3 DNA sequence: TGCGCCAGCAGCTTAATAGGACAGGGCTACGAGCAGTACTTC. It codes for CASSLIGQGYEQYF.